The 28 T cell receptor beta chains listed next were all sequenced from one sample in a study of shared T cell receptors in the human thymus. The data were produced by immunoSEQ multiplex PCR, yet TCRdb's version contains in-frame clones alone and is incomplete. The sample lists hundreds of thousands of clones, approximately 80% occurring once. These sequences were also reported in another study, on human thymus T cells.

Specimen: thymocytes. The receptors here all came from a boy under two years old with a congenital heart defect.

The chain has TRBV6-1 and TRBJ1-1, with D perhaps matching TRBD1 (5 bases). The CDR3 covers 15 residues. The V gene's germline CDR1 is MNHNS and CDR2 SASEGT. The V end lost 1 base, the J end lost 8 bases, and 17 bases lay between the germline ends. CDR3 residues: CASSEVGTARGEAFF. In DNA form, the CDR3 reads TGTGCCAGCAGTGAAGTTGGCACCGCTAGGGGAGAAGCTTTCTTT.

The chain employs TRBV7-9 and TRBJ2-7; 9 bases are shared with TRBD1. The V segment lost 5 bases and the J segment 0 bases; nucleotides outside the gene matches: 5. From germline, CDR1 is SEHNR and CDR2 FQNEAQ (reference sequence). CDR3 length: 15 residues. The DNA of the CDR3 is TGTGCCAGCAGCCAGACAGGGGGTAACTCCTACGAGCAGTACTTC. Protein: CASSQTGGNSYEQYF.

A note on this clone: Other nucleotide sequences from this sample produce the same CDR3. This chain uses TRBV5-1 with TRBJ2-7, with 7 nucleotides matching TRBD1. The CDR3 is 15 residues long. V trimming: 4 bases; J trimming: 3 bases; junction bases outside the gene matches: 10. Germline-derived CDR1 and CDR2 are SGHRS and YFSETQ. CDR3 bases: TGCGCCAGCAGCCAACAGCGGACAGGAATCTACGAGCAGTACTTC. Protein sequence: CASSQQRTGIYEQYF.

The gene calls are TRBV16 and TRBJ2-7; D uncertain. Looked up from germline, CDR1 is KGHSY and CDR2 is FQNENV. The CDR3 extends over 12 amino acids. V was cut by 4 bases and J by 4 bases, with 8 bases left in between. Here the CDR3 DNA reads TGTGCCAGCAGCCCGCCCGGGTACGAGCAGTACTTC. Its protein product is CASSPPGYEQYF. Drawing the rest from reference TRBV16 and TRBJ2-7, the complete variable domain is GEEVAQTPKHLVRGEGQKAKLYCAPIKGHSYVFWYQQVLKNEFKFLISFQNENVFDETGMPKERFSAKCLPNSPCSLEIQATKLEDSAVYFCASSPPGYEQYFGPGTRLTVT.

The chain uses TRBV11-2 and TRBJ2-1, with 7 nucleotides matching TRBD2. CDR1 and CDR2 (germline): SGHAT, FQNNGV. J lost 1 base, V lost 10 bases, and 4 bases had no gene match. This CDR3 has 13 amino acids. Here the CDR3 reads CATGRESYNEQFF. CDR3 coding DNA: TGTGCCACCGGGCGGGAGTCCTACAATGAGCAGTTCTTC.

The CDR3 region is CASSYGTRYGYTF. CDR3 DNA sequence: TGTGCCAGCAGTTACGGCACACGCTATGGCTACACCTTC. The gene calls are TRBV6-5 and TRBJ1-2; no definite D call. Germline values: CDR1 MNHEY, CDR2 SVGAGI. Trimming took 2 bases from V and 4 from J, leaving 8 bases between them. The CDR3 covers 13 residues.

This clone has a single count. The chain uses TRBV7-2 and TRBJ2-1; the match to TRBD2 covers 8 bases. J gave up 7 bases and V 0 bases, and 8 bases lay outside the gene matches. This CDR3 spans 16 amino acids. The germline gives CDR1 SGHTA, CDR2 FQGNSA. CDR3 amino acids: CASSLASAGALNEQFF. The CDR3 coding sequence is TGTGCCAGCAGCTTAGCTTCAGCGGGAGCCCTAAATGAGCAGTTCTTC.

The V call is TRBV30, the J call TRBJ2-3, with D possibly matching TRBD1 (6 bases). Per germline, CDR1 GTSNPN and CDR2 SVGIG (reference sequence). CDR3 size: 15 residues. The V and J ends lost 0 bases and 1 base respectively, with 11 bases between them. The CDR3 loop is CAWSVAGEGTDTQYF. The CDR3 DNA reads as TGTGCCTGGAGTGTGGCAGGGGAAGGCACAGATACGCAGTATTTT.

The chain carries TRBV4-3 and TRBJ1-1; D is unresolved. This CDR3 is 15 amino acids long. The V end lost 0 bases, the J end lost 5 bases, and 13 bases lay between the germline ends. Germline V gives CDR1 LGHNA, CDR2 YSLEER. CDR3 protein: CASSQDTAARTEAFF. CDR3 coding DNA: TGCGCCAGCAGCCAAGATACGGCGGCAAGGACTGAAGCTTTCTTT.

The V and J genes are TRBV7-2 and TRBJ2-7; 10 nucleotides match TRBD2. The germline CDR1 and CDR2 sequences are SGHTA and FQGNSA. Unmatched junction bases numbered 10, after V lost 5 bases and J lost 0 bases. The CDR3 is made up of 17 amino acids. The CDR3 DNA reads TGTGCCAGCAGCATGGGACTAGCGACGCCTCTCTCCTACGAGCAGTACTTC. It specifies CASSMGLATPLSYEQYF.

The chain joins TRBV27 to TRBJ2-1; TRBD1 matches at 11 bases. The CDR3 has 16 amino acids. The J segment lost 8 bases and the V segment lost 5 bases, leaving 11 bases of the junction unmatched. Germline loops: CDR1 MNHEY, CDR2 SMNVEV (reference sequence). The CDR3 reads CASSTPPGQGVDEQFF. CDR3 DNA sequence: TGTGCCAGCAGTACCCCCCCGGGACAGGGGGTCGATGAGCAGTTCTTC.

Here the CDR3 DNA reads TGCGCCAGCAGCCAAGTGGCGGGAAAGCTCTACGAGCAGTACTTC. This translates into CASSQVAGKLYEQYF. The J gene is TRBJ2-7, the V gene TRBV4-1; tentative D call: TRBD2 (6 bases). With 1 base removed from V and 3 bases from J, the gap between germline ends came to 13 bases. This CDR3 has 15 amino acids. Germline CDR1 is MGHRA and CDR2 is YSYEKL.

This clone was recorded a few times. The J gene is TRBJ2-5, the V gene TRBV7-2, with 12 positions matching TRBD2. The CDR3 runs to 17 residues. Germline-derived CDR1 and CDR2 are SGHTA and FQGNSA. V dropped 4 bases and J dropped 3; count of bases not matched to a gene: 9. CDR3 sequence: CASSSESSGRAEETQYF. CDR3 nucleotide sequence: TGTGCCAGCAGCTCGGAATCTAGCGGGAGGGCCGAAGAGACCCAGTACTTC.

For the CDR3, the DNA is TGTGCCAGCAGCCCCTGGGGCTCTCCTAGGTCGGGCAACGTCCTGACTTTC. Translated: CASSPWGSPRSGNVLTF. The V gene is TRBV28, the J gene TRBJ2-6, with D tentatively TRBD1 (5 bases). The CDR3 contains 17 residues. Germline V gives CDR1 MDHEN, CDR2 SYDVKM. The V and J ends lost 6 bases and 9 bases respectively, with 24 bases between them. Full variable domain (remainder filled in from reference TRBV28 and TRBJ2-6): DVKVTQSSRYLVKRTGEKVFLECVQDMDHENMFWYRQDPGLGLRLIYFSYDVKMKEKGDIPEGYSVSREKKERFSLILESASTNQTSMYLCASSPWGSPRSGNVLTFGAGSRLTVL.

The chain has TRBV10-2 and TRBJ2-7; TRBD2 matches 12 bases. The CDR3 spans 15 residues. In germline, CDR1 is WSHSY, CDR2 SAAADI. V gave up 6 bases and J gave up 6 bases; unmatched junction bases: 9. CDR3 nucleotides: TGCGCCAGCAGGACCCTAGCGGGAGGGCCCCTCGAGCAGTACTTC. Residues: CASRTLAGGPLEQYF.

The gene calls are TRBV30 and TRBJ1-5; 7 positions agree with TRBD1. V shed 2 bases, J shed 5 bases, and the junction held 6 bases outside the gene matches. The CDR3 extends over 14 amino acids. The V gene's germline CDR1 is GTSNPN and CDR2 SVGIG (reference sequence). CDR3 region: CAWSIRQGHQPQHF. DNA for the CDR3: TGTGCCTGGAGTATCAGACAGGGACATCAGCCCCAGCATTTT.

This clone was seen a single time. This chain links TRBV5-1 with TRBJ2-3; TRBD2 might be the D (5 bases). Deletions cut 2 bases from V and 0 bases from J, with 19 bases between. The CDR3 extends over 18 amino acids. Germline V gene lookup returns CDR1 SGHRS and CDR2 YFSETQ. The CDR3 DNA sequence: TGCGCCAGCAGCTTCGTAAGGCCTAGCTATCGAAGCACAGATACGCAGTATTTT. Translated: CASSFVRPSYRSTDTQYF.

This chain connects TRBV7-2 to TRBJ2-7; 8 bases map to TRBD1. The CDR3 extends over 15 amino acids. Trimming cost V 3 bases and J 0 bases; bases outside gene matches: 4. Germline CDR1 is SGHTA and CDR2 is FQGNSA. The DNA for the CDR3 is TGTGCCAGCAGCTTTTCGGGACAGGTCTCCTACGAGCAGTACTTC. It encodes CASSFSGQVSYEQYF.

The gene calls are TRBV7-9 and TRBJ2-7; 12 bases fit TRBD2. Unmatched junction bases numbered 10, after V lost 5 bases and J lost 5 bases. The CDR3 contains 16 residues. From germline, CDR1 is SEHNR and CDR2 FQNEAQ (reference sequence). CDR3 coding DNA: TGTGCCAGCAGCCTATCCCTAGCGGGAGGGGTCGACGAGCAGTACTTC. As protein: CASSLSLAGGVDEQYF.

The J gene is TRBJ1-3, the V gene TRBV28; 10 bases match TRBD1. V lost 3 bases to trimming and J lost 8 bases; unmatched junction nucleotides: 4. CDR1 MDHEN and CDR2 SYDVKM come from the germline V gene. The CDR3 has 14 amino acids. The CDR3 here is CASSFGDRGYTIYF. The DNA of the CDR3 is TGTGCCAGCAGTTTCGGGGACAGGGGATACACCATATATTTT.

This clone was seen only a few times. V usage is TRBV10-3 and J usage is TRBJ2-2; 12 nucleotides align to TRBD2. Unmatched junction bases numbered 16, after V lost 10 bases and J lost 4 bases. The CDR3 totals 18 residues. The germline V gene has CDR1 ENHRY and CDR2 SYGVKD. This CDR3 reads CATRGTSGSRGGTGELFF. DNA for the CDR3: TGTGCCACGCGAGGGACTAGCGGGTCCCGAGGGGGCACCGGGGAGCTGTTTTTT.

This clone was counted between two and nine times. This chain joins TRBV4-1 and TRBJ1-4; TRBD1 is a possible D gene (6 bases). V was trimmed by 0 bases and J by 4 bases, leaving 15 bases between them. Germline V gene sequence: CDR1 MGHRA, CDR2 YSYEKL. There are 17 residues in the CDR3. The CDR3 sequence is CASSQETRQESNEKLFF. CDR3 DNA sequence: TGCGCCAGCAGCCAAGAGACCAGACAGGAAAGTAATGAAAAACTGTTTTTT.

The chain links TRBV13 to TRBJ1-1; 10 bases fit TRBD1. The CDR3 extends over 16 amino acids. The V segment lost 6 bases and the J segment 5 bases; nucleotides outside the gene matches: 12. CDR1 PRHDT and CDR2 FYEKMQ come from the germline V gene (reference sequence). CDR3 loop: CASSSGTGEWRTEAFF. CDR3 DNA sequence: TGTGCCAGCAGTTCCGGGACAGGGGAATGGAGGACTGAAGCTTTCTTT.

CDR3 nucleotides: TGTGCCAGCAGAAGAGGAGGGCCTGCCCCTAAGTCTGGGGCCAACGTCCTGACTTTC. Translating it yields CASRRGGPAPKSGANVLTF. The J gene is TRBJ2-6, the V gene TRBV5-5, with D possibly matching TRBD2 (6 bases). CDR1 is SGHKS, CDR2 YYEKEE, per germline (reference sequence). Between the trimmed V and J ends, which lost 5 bases and 1 base, there was a span of 22 bases. The CDR3 consists of 19 residues.

V and J are TRBV7-9 and TRBJ1-1; D gene uncertain. V shed 5 bases and J shed 5 bases, with 12 bases lying between them. CDR1 and CDR2 from the germline V gene are SEHNR and FQNEAQ (reference sequence). The CDR3 length is 13 residues. CDR3 nucleotide sequence: TGTGCCAGCAGCCCCCTTACTTGGACTGAAGCTTTCTTT. It encodes CASSPLTWTEAFF.

The chain employs TRBV27 and TRBJ2-7, with D possibly being TRBD2 (6 bases). Germline CDR1 is MNHEY and CDR2 is SMNVEV (reference sequence). Trimming stripped 5 bases from V and 1 base from J, with 12 bases between. The CDR3 consists of 14 residues. The CDR3 spells CASSPLEGSYEQYF. CDR3 DNA: TGTGCCAGCAGTCCGTTGGAGGGATCCTACGAGCAGTACTTC.

V is TRBV11-2 and J is TRBJ2-7, with TRBD1 matching 9 bases. V shed 0 bases, J shed 5 bases, and the junction held 5 bases outside the gene matches. CDR1 SGHAT and CDR2 FQNNGV come from the germline V gene. The CDR3 is 15 residues long. The CDR3 region is CASSLDQGQGNEQYF. The DNA for the CDR3 is TGTGCCAGCAGCTTAGATCAGGGACAGGGTAACGAGCAGTACTTC.

The CDR3 here is CSVGGSHIDRDGYTF. The CDR3 DNA is TGCAGCGTTGGAGGATCCCATATAGACAGGGACGGCTACACCTTC. The rearrangement joins TRBV29-1 to TRBJ1-2; 7 nucleotides match TRBD1. The CDR3 is 15 amino acids. Germline V lookup: CDR1 SQVTM, CDR2 ANQGSEA. V lost 4 bases to trimming and J lost 8 bases; unmatched junction nucleotides: 16.